Sequencing of this T cell receptor (beta chain) was carried out in a study of T cells in Graves' hyperthyroidism and ophthalmopathy (dated by TCRdb to about 2019). Broadly, across the study: Peripheral blood was collected at initial diagnosis, before any treatment. TCR V-J signatures able to tell the groups apart were searched for in a discovery cohort of some 100 patients, of whom more than 40 had Graves' ophthalmopathy and about 60 had stable Graves' hyperthyroidism. Prospective prediction of ophthalmopathy was tested in an independent validation cohort of approximately 18 hyperthyroidism patients and roughly 16 patients who later progressed to ophthalmopathy. The 100 discovery patients were randomly split 7:3 into training and test sets. In roughly six Graves' hyperthyroidism patients, the study also compared T-cell repertoires from thyroid tissue with T-cell repertoires from blood. After blood sampling, hyperthyroidism patients were treated with methimazole at a starting dose of 30 mg daily, and ophthalmopathy patients were treated with high-dose intravenous methylprednisolone. According to the paper, TCR Vbeta CDR3 sequencing was carried out on approximately 140 peripheral blood samples, which came from fewer than 50 ophthalmopathy, around 75 hyperthyroidism and about 17 progressor patients. The investigation overall reported the following: No statistical method was used to set the sample size in advance, and investigators knew the group allocation. In validation, progression to ophthalmopathy was predicted by the model with roughly 71% sensitivity and under 85% specificity, a median of approximately 6.5 months before onset. Ophthalmopathy was separated from stable hyperthyroidism by a 13 V-J signature model, with roughly 88% sensitivity and roughly 84% specificity obtained in cross-validation and 80%/75% obtained in testing. Most expanded thyroid clonotypes (frequency above 0.001) were also detected in blood, suggesting blood repertoires may reflect thyroid immune responses.

The CDR3 numbers 14 residues from cysteine through phenylalanine. The read is trimmed to its CDR3 DNA, 42 bases read in frame from base 1. V is clipped by 7 bases and J by 1 base, and the sequence between their germline boundaries is 10 bases long. CDR1 and CDR2 are drawn from the germline V gene (reference sequence): SEHNR, FQNEAQ. This clonotype occurred a few times. Its antigen has not been determined. No quality values exist for individual bases; no much larger clone is one base distant. Stable Graves' hyperthyroidism was defined as no progression to ophthalmopathy during 18 months of follow-up. The hyperthyroidism patients were between 18 and 65 years old and newly diagnosed, with a disease duration of less than 2 months. The study excluded patients with uncontrolled infections, other autoimmune diseases, pregnancy or lactation. Clinical symptoms, serum thyroxine and TRAb, thyroid ultrasound, and orbital computed tomography formed the basis for the diagnoses. PBMCs were separated from 10 ml of fresh peripheral blood using Ficoll-Paque density gradient centrifugation. Trizol reagent was used to extract total RNA, and RNA quality was then checked on an Agilent 2100 Bioanalyzer.

The TCR beta CDR3 regions were amplified from the RNA transcripts. A first-round RT-PCR of the TCR CDR3 used the HTBI primer set with the Qiagen OneStep RT-PCR kit. Libraries were constructed in a second round of multiplex PCR, after which size selection and purification were carried out. The libraries were sequenced on an Illumina HiSeq2000 using paired-end 100 bp reads. The authors' pipeline ran thus. SOAPnuke was used to process the raw data, with reads discarded if the reads contained adapters or uncalled bases, had a mean Phred below 15, or lacked an exact constant-primer or identifier match. COPE v1.2.5 was used to merge the high-quality paired reads, and each unique nucleotide sequence was defined as a clonotype. MiTCR v1.1 was used to align the clonotypes against IMGT TRBV, TRBD and TRBJ reference segments. The analysis was restricted to V-J combinations with a frequency above 0.0001, which together covered just over 99% of the repertoires. A TCS score was defined as the ratio between F50 (clonal expansion) and ExV (chaos), using BLOSUM62-based TCRdist between CDR3 peptides within each V-J. Welch's t-statistics and random forest reduced just over 500 V-J features to about 12, which were used in a naive Bayes classifier (R e1071). The public reads were reanalyzed by TCRdb: fastp trimming at Q25, MiXCR alignment, in-frame beta chains only. Each CDR3 protein appears once, grouped with its most common genes and DNA. TCRdb, rather than the study authors, made the V and J calls. The sample table contains about 340,000 distinct CDR3 sequences; only one count was recorded for 21% of them. 50% of the sample belongs to the ten largest clones.

The specimen was blood. This receptor was identified in a woman aged 50 to 60 with Graves' hyperthyroidism. The chain couples TRBV7-9 to TRBJ2-2; a tentative D call is TRBD1 (6 bases match). This receptor carries the CDR3 CASKMTGNTGELFF. The nucleotide sequence reads TGTGCCAGCAAAATGACAGGGAACACCGGGGAGCTGTTTTTT.